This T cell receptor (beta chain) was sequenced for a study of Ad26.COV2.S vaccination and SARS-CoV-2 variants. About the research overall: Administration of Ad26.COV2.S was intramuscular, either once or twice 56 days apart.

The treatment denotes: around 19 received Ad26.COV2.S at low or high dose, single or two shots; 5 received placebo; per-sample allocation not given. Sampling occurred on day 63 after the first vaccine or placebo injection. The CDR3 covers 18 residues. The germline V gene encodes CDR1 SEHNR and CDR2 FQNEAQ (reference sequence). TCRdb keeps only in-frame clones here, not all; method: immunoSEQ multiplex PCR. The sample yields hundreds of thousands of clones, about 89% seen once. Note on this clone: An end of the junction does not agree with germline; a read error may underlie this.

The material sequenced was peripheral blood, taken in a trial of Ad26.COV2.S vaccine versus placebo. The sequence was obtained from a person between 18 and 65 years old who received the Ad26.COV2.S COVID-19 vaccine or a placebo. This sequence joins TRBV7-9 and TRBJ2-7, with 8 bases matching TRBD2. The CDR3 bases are TGCGCCAGCAGCGCCGCCGGGGGGGGTTCAGACAGTTTCTACGAGCAGTACTTC. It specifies CASSAAGGGSDSFYEQYF. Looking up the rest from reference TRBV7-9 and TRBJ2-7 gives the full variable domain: DTGVSQNPRHKITKRGQNVTFRCDPISEHNRLYWYRQTLGQGPEFLTYFQNEAQLEKSRLLSDRFSAERPKGSFSTLEIQRTEQGDSAMYLCASSAAGGGSDSFYEQYFGPGTRLTVT.